This T cell receptor (beta chain) was identified in a study of cytomegalovirus exposure and HLA in healthy donors. In the study overall: Later analysis reported that the 130 or so validation repertoires shared the platform of the approximately 690 first-cohort repertoires.

With V trimmed by 4 bases and J by 4 bases, 11 bases remained unmatched. The CDR3 totals 16 residues. In germline, CDR1 is SGHRS, CDR2 YFSETQ. This clone was observed a few times. Its antigen is unidentified. TCRdb keeps only in-frame clones here, not all; method: immunoSEQ multiplex PCR. The repertoire has about 95,000 clones, about 85% of them found once; the top ten carry approximately 22%. General study findings and limits: Subsequent analysis revealed that first-cohort TCR clusters tended to co-occur in the roughly 120 validation repertoires.

Sequencing was performed on PBMCs. The receptor comes from a man younger than 30 in good health and CMV-seropositive. This chain connects TRBV5-1 to TRBJ2-1, with TRBD1 matching over 7 bases. As DNA, the CDR3 is TGCGCCAGCAGCCCTGAACCGGGACAGCAGTACAATGAGCAGTTCTTC. This encodes CASSPEPGQQYNEQFF.